Shown below are 13 T cell receptor beta chains from a single sample sequenced in a study of technical replicates of blood from several donors. This table comes from immunoSEQ multiplex PCR, and its TCRdb copy is limited to in-frame clones, with some not included. Among roughly 93,000 clones, roughly 95% were seen once, and the ten largest hold less than 0.25%. The sequencing input was T cells isolated from PBMCs. The origin of the receptors is a human donor in good health.

V is TRBV28 and J is TRBJ1-2, with D tentatively TRBD1 (5 bases). Germline V gene data show CDR1 as MDHEN and CDR2 as SYDVKM. The length of the CDR3 is 14 residues. Trimming shortened V by 2 bases and J by 5 bases, and 12 bases separated the two germline ends. CDR3 nucleotide sequence: TGTGCCAGCAGTTTAACAGGACCGACTTATGGCTACACCTTC. This sequence encodes CASSLTGPTYGYTF.

CDR3 in DNA: TGTGCCACCAGCAATATACAGGGTGTCTACACTGAAGCTTTCTTT. This translates into CATSNIQGVYTEAFF. The V call is TRBV15, the J call TRBJ1-1; maybe TRBD1 (6 bases). This CDR3 spans 15 amino acids. The V gene's germline CDR1 is LNHNV and CDR2 YYDKDF (reference sequence). Deletions cut 4 bases from V and 3 bases from J, with 15 bases between.

The rearrangement joins TRBV5-5 to TRBJ2-1, with 12 positions matching TRBD2. The CDR3 spans 17 residues. Germline CDR1 SGHKS, CDR2 YYEKEE (reference sequence). V shed 0 bases, J shed 4 bases, and the junction held 5 bases outside the gene matches. CDR3 protein: CASSLALAGGLYNEQFF. Written as DNA, the CDR3 is TGTGCCAGCAGCTTGGCACTAGCGGGAGGACTTTACAATGAGCAGTTCTTC.

This clone was counted once. J is TRBJ2-5 and V is TRBV5-1; D is possibly TRBD2 (5 bases). V was pared by 4 bases and J by 5 bases, with 21 bases between. In germline, CDR1 is SGHRS, CDR2 YFSETQ. The CDR3 runs to 16 residues. The chain's CDR3 is CASSRIPVATGETQYF. The CDR3 DNA reads as TGCGCCAGCAGCCGTATCCCAGTAGCTACGGGGGAGACCCAGTACTTC. Looking up the rest from reference TRBV5-1 and TRBJ2-5 gives the full variable domain: KAGVTQTPRYLIKTRGQQVTLSCSPISGHRSVSWYQQTPGQGLQFLFEYFSETQRNKGNFPGRFSGRQFSNSRSEMNVSTLELGDSALYLCASSRIPVATGETQYFGPGTRLLVL.

The rearrangement joins TRBV5-6 to TRBJ1-1; D possibly corresponds to TRBD1 (5 bases). Per germline, CDR1 SGHDT and CDR2 YYEEEE. Trimming stripped 4 bases from V and 7 bases from J, with 14 bases between. The CDR3 runs to 13 residues. CDR3 in amino acids: CASSQVQGFEAFF. The DNA for the CDR3 is TGTGCCAGCAGCCAGGTCCAGGGCTTTGAAGCTTTCTTT.

This clone was seen just once. The chain recombines TRBV28 with TRBJ1-2; 7 bases are shared with TRBD1. The germline CDR1 and CDR2 sequences are MDHEN and SYDVKM. The CDR3 runs to 17 residues. The ends lost 6 bases at V and 5 bases at J; junction bases unmatched: 18. The CDR3 nucleotides read TGTGCCAGCAGACAGACAGGGCCACCGGGTATCAGATATGGCTACACCTTC. Its protein product is CASRQTGPPGIRYGYTF.

The chain uses TRBV7-7 and TRBJ2-1; 9 bases map to TRBD2. The germline gives CDR1 SSHAT, CDR2 FNYEAQ (reference sequence). This CDR3 has 14 residues. Unmatched junction bases numbered 4, after V lost 5 bases and J lost 5 bases. CDR3 residues: CASSVSGRNNEQFF. For the CDR3, the DNA is TGTGCCAGCAGCGTTAGCGGGAGAAACAATGAGCAGTTCTTC.

This chain uses TRBV11-2 with TRBJ1-6, with unresolved D. This CDR3 region has 15 residues. Germline V CDR1 and CDR2: SGHAT, FQNNGV. Trimming shortened V by 3 bases and J by 2 bases, and 8 bases separated the two germline ends. CDR3 nucleotides: TGTGCCAGCAGCTTGCCCGCGGCCTATAATTCACCCCTCCACTTT. Translating gives CASSLPAAYNSPLHF.

This chain joins TRBV6-5 and TRBJ2-7, with 8 bases that match TRBD1. This CDR3 has 15 amino acids. Germline-derived CDR1 and CDR2 are MNHEY and SVGAGI. V lost 0 bases, J lost 3 bases, and 4 bases stayed unmatched. The CDR3 DNA sequence: TGTGCCAGCAGTTACTCTAGGACAGGGTTCTACGAGCAGTACTTC. As protein: CASSYSRTGFYEQYF.

This clone is a singleton in its sample. The rearrangement joins TRBV4-1 to TRBJ2-3; 7 bases agree with TRBD2. CDR1 and CDR2 (germline): MGHRA, YSYEKL. There are 12 residues in the CDR3. Trimming took 0 bases from V and 9 from J; bases not matched to a gene: 0. CDR3 residues: CASSQEGGTQYF. The CDR3 bases are TGCGCCAGCAGCCAAGAGGGAGGGACGCAGTATTTT.

The chain is built from TRBV5-1 and TRBJ2-2, with TRBD2 matching over 11 bases. Unmatched junction bases numbered 4, after V lost 0 bases and J lost 6 bases. Germline V gene lookup returns CDR1 SGHRS and CDR2 YFSETQ. The length of the CDR3 is 16 residues. The CDR3 loop reads CASSLGLAGFSGELFF. The CDR3, as DNA: TGCGCCAGCAGCTTGGGACTAGCGGGATTTTCCGGGGAGCTGTTTTTT. The full variable domain, its missing parts supplied by reference TRBV5-1 and TRBJ2-2, is KAGVTQTPRYLIKTRGQQVTLSCSPISGHRSVSWYQQTPGQGLQFLFEYFSETQRNKGNFPGRFSGRQFSNSRSEMNVSTLELGDSALYLCASSLGLAGFSGELFFGEGSRLTVL.

The CDR3 region has the DNA TGTGCCAGCAGGAGAAGACTAGGAAGCACAGATACGCAGTATTTT. Translated, it gives CASRRRLGSTDTQYF. The rearrangement links TRBV2 to TRBJ2-3; TRBD2 might be the D (6 bases). Trimming took 6 bases from V and 0 from J, leaving 13 bases between them. This CDR3 region has 15 residues. From germline, CDR1 is SNHLY and CDR2 FYNNEI.

V usage is TRBV7-2 and J usage is TRBJ2-7; D gene uncertain. Germline-derived CDR1 and CDR2 are SGHTA and FQGNSA. Trimming took 4 bases from V and 3 from J, leaving 10 bases between them. The CDR3 contains 13 residues. Here the CDR3 DNA reads TGTGCCAGCAGCTCAGCTCATCACTACGAGCAGTACTTC. It yields the protein CASSSAHHYEQYF. The variable domain in full, with the rest retrieved from reference TRBV7-2 and TRBJ2-7, is GAGVSQSPSNKVTEKGKDVELRCDPISGHTALYWYRQSLGQGLEFLIYFQGNSAPDKSGLPSDRFSAERTGGSVSTLTIQRTQQEDSAVYLCASSSAHHYEQYFGPGTRLTVT.